The subject of this entry is one TCR beta chain. Its antigen is currently unknown. Prior autoimmune disease or systemic immunosuppression barred patients. Sampling of blood occurred at baseline, cycle 4 day 1, and cycle 7 day 1. The V segment lost 4 bases and the J segment 7 bases; nucleotides outside the gene matches: 3. Per germline, CDR1 SGHDT and CDR2 YYEEEE. The CDR3 sequence is 12 residues long. Produced via immunoSEQ multiplex PCR; TCRdb's table is partial and in-frame only. Among over 60,000 clones, 84% were seen once, and the ten largest hold roughly 2.1%. The data belong to a study of OX40 agonist ivuxolimab in advanced cancers. Study overall: Eligibility rules accepted prior anti-PD-1, anti-PD-L1 or anti-CTLA-4 therapy, and 40% had some.

Study-level findings and limits: CD4+ and CD8+ blood T cells expanded clonally by week 6 at 0.1 to 3.0 mg/kg.

The receptor was isolated from an adult with an advanced solid tumor such as melanoma, head and neck, liver or kidney cancer. Material: CD4+ or CD8+ T cells sorted from blood, obtained in a trial of the OX40 agonist ivuxolimab. The chain uses TRBV5-6 and TRBJ2-3; 7 positions match TRBD1. Here the CDR3 DNA reads TGTGCCAGCAGCCGGGACAGACATACGCAGTATTTT. Translated: CASSRDRHTQYF.